This T cell receptor beta chain was recovered during a study of cytomegalovirus exposure and HLA in healthy donors. The PCR used 60 Vbeta and 13 Jbeta primers. Libraries were prepared by immunoSEQ multiplex PCR; TCRdb keeps only in-frame clonotypes and omits some of them. The sample consists of some 120,000 clones, 75% to 90% of them appearing once. About this clone: Antigen: not known.

Notes on the study in general: According to the study, roughly 180 TCR beta chains were cytomegalovirus-associated.

Trimming stripped 4 bases from V and 4 bases from J, with 20 bases between. This CDR3 comprises 16 residues. The germline CDR1 and CDR2 sequences are SGHRS and YFSETQ. Sequencing was carried out using PBMCs. The sequence was collected from a middle-aged man in good health and CMV-seronegative. The chain combines TRBV5-1 with TRBJ2-5; possibly TRBD1 for D (6 bases). The CDR3 DNA follows: TGCGCCAGCAGCCGACAGGAGGCAGCTGCCGGAGAGACCCAGTACTTC. It yields the protein CASSRQEAAAGETQYF.